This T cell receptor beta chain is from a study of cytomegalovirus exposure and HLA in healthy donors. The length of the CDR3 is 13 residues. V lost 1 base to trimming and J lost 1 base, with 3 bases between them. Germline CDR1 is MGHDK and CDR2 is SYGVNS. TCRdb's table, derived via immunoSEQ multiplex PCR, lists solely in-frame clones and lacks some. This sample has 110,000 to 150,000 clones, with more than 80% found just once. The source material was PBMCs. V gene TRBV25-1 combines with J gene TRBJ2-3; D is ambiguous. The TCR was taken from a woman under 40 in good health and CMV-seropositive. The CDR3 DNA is TGTGCCAGCAGTGAATCTGGCACAGATACGCAGTATTTT. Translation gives CASSESGTDTQYF.